This paragraph covers one TCR beta chain sequence. Its antigen is currently unknown. The data were obtained in a study of shared clonotypes between healthy human individuals. Naive CD8 cells comprised CD45RO-negative, CCR7-positively selected cells, excluding terminally differentiated effector memory CD45RA+ cells. Regarding the study as a whole: In this cohort, only blood was sampled, and tissue repertoires likely differ.

The V and J ends lost 3 bases and 6 bases respectively, with 4 bases between them. CDR1 and CDR2 (germline): SEHNR, FQNEAQ (reference sequence). This CDR3 is built from 11 residues. Execution of the assay was at deep level. Method: immunoSEQ multiplex PCR; TCRdb's copy keeps in-frame clones and lacks some. The profile covers over 2 million clones, with less than 95% appearing a single time and 1% to 1.3% taken by the ten largest. Material for sequencing was naive CD8+ T cells sorted from blood. This TCR was sampled from a man between 18 and 29 years old in good health. This chain links TRBV7-9 with TRBJ2-3; D is undetermined. The CDR3 sequence is CASSFDDTQYF. As DNA, the CDR3 is TGTGCCAGCAGCTTTGATGATACGCAGTATTTT.